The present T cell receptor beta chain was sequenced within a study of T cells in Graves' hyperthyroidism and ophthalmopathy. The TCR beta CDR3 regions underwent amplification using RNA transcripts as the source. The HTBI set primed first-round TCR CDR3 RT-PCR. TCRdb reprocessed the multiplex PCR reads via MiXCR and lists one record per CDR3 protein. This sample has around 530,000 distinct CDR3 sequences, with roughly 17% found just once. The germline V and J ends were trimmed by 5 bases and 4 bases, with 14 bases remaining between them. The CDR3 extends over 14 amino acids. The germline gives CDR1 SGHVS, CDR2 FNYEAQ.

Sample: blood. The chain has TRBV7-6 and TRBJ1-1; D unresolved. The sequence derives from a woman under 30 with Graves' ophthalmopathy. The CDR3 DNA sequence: TGTGCCAGCAGCCGCGGGAATTTTGGCACTGAAGCTTTCTTT. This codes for CASSRGNFGTEAFF. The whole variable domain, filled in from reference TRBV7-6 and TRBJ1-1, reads GAGVSQSPRYKVTKRGQDVALRCDPISGHVSLYWYRQALGQGPEFLTYFNYEAQQDKSGLPNDRFSAERPEGSISTLTIQRTEQRDSAMYRCASSRGNFGTEAFFGQGTRLTVV.